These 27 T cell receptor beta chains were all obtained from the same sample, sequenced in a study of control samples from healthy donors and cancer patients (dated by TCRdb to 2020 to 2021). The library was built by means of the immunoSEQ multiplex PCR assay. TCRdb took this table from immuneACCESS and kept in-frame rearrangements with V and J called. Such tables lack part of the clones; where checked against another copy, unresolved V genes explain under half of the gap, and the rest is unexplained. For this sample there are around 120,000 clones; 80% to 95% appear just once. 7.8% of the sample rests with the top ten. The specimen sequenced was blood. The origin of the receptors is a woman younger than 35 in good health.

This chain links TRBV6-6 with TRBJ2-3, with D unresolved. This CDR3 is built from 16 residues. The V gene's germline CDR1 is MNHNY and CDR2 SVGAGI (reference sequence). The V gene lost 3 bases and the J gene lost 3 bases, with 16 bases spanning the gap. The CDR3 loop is CASSYHIGRLTDTQYF. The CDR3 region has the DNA TGTGCCAGCAGTTATCATATAGGCAGGCTTACAGATACGCAGTATTTT.

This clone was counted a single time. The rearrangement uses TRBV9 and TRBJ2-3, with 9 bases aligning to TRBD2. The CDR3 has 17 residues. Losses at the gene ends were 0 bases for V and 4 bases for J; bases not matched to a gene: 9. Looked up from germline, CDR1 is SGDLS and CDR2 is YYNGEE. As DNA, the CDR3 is TGTGCCAGCAGCGTAGGGGATAGCGGGGGATCCTCAGATACGCAGTATTTT. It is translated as CASSVGDSGGSSDTQYF.

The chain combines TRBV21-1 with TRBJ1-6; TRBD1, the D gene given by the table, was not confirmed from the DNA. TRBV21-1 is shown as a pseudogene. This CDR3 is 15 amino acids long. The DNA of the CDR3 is TGTGCCAGCAGCAAGGGCCAGCCCAATGGTTCACCCCTCCACTTT. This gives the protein CASSKGQPNGSPLHF.

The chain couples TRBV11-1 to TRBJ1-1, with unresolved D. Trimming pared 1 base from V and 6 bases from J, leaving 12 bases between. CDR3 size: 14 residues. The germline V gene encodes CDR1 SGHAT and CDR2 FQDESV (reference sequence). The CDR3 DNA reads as TGTGCCAGCAGCTTAGTCTGGGGATCCTCTGAAGCTTTCTTT. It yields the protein CASSLVWGSSEAFF.

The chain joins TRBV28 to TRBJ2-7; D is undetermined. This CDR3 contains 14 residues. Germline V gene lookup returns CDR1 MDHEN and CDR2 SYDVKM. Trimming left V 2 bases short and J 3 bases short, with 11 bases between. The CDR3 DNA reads TGTGCCAGCAGTTTAAATGGAATGAACTACGAGCAGTACTTC. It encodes CASSLNGMNYEQYF.

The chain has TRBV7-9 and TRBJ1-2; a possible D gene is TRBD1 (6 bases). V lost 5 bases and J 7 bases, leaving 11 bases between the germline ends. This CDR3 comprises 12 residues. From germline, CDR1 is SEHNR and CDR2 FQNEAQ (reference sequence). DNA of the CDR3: TGTGCCAGCAGCCCTACAGGGTCTGGCTACACCTTC. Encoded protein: CASSPTGSGYTF.

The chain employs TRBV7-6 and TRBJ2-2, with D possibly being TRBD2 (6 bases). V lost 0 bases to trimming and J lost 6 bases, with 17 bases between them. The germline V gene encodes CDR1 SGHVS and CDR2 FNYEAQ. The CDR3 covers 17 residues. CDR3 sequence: CASSLAVASAGPGELFF. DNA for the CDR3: TGTGCCAGCAGCTTAGCCGTGGCTTCGGCGGGACCCGGGGAGCTGTTTTTT.

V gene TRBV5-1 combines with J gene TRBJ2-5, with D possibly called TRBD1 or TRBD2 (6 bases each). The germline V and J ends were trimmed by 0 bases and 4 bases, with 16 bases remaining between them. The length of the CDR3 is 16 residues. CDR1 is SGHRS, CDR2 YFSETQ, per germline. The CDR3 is CASSLGRGAIGETQYF. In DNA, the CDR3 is TGCGCCAGCAGCTTGGGTAGGGGGGCCATTGGAGAGACCCAGTACTTC. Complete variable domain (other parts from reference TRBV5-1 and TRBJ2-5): KAGVTQTPRYLIKTRGQQVTLSCSPISGHRSVSWYQQTPGQGLQFLFEYFSETQRNKGNFPGRFSGRQFSNSRSEMNVSTLELGDSALYLCASSLGRGAIGETQYFGPGTRLLVL.

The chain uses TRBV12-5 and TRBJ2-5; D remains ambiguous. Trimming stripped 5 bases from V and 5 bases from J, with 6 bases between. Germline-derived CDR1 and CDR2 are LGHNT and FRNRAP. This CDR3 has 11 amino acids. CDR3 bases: TGTGCTAGTGGTCAGAAGGAGACCCAGTACTTC. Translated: CASGQKETQYF.

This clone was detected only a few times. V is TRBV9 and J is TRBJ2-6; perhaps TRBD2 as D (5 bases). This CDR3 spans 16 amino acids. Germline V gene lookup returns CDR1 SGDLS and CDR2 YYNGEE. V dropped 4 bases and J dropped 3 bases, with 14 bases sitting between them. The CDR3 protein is CASSSPRGYGANVLTF. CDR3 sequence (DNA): TGTGCCAGCAGCTCCCCACGGGGTTATGGGGCCAACGTCCTGACTTTC.

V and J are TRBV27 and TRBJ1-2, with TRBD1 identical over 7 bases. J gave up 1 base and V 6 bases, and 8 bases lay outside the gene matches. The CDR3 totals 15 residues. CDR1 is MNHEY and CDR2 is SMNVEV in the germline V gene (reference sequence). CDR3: CASRETGIFNYGYTF. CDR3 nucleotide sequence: TGTGCCAGCAGGGAGACAGGGATTTTTAACTATGGCTACACCTTC.

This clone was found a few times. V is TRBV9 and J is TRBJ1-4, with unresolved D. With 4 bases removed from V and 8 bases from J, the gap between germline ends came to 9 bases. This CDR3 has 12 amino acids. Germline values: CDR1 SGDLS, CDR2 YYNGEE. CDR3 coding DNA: TGTGCCAGCAGCACCAATGCGGAAAAACTGTTTTTT. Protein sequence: CASSTNAEKLFF.

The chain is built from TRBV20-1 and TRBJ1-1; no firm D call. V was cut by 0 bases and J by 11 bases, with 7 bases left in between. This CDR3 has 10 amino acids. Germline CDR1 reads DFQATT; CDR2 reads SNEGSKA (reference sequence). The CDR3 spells CSAREVTAFF. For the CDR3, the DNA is TGCAGTGCTAGAGAGGTTACGGCTTTCTTT.

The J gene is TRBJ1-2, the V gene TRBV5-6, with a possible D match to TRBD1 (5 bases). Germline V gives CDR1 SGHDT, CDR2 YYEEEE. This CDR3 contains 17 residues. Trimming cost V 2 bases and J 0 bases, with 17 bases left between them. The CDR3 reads CASSLPPWTPTNYGYTF. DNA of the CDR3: TGTGCCAGCAGCTTACCCCCCTGGACACCTACTAACTATGGCTACACCTTC.

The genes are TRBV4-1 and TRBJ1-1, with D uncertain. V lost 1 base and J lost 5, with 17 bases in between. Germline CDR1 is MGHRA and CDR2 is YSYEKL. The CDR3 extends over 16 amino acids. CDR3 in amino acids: CASSQGFRGSTTEAFF. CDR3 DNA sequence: TGCGCCAGCAGCCAAGGTTTCCGCGGTAGTACTACTGAAGCTTTCTTT.

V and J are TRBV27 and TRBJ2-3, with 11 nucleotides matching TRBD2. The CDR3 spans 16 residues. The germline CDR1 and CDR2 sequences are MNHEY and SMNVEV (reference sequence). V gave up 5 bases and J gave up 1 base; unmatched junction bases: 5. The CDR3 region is CASSLPTSGGTDTQYF. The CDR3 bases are TGTGCCAGCAGTCTCCCGACTAGCGGGGGCACAGATACGCAGTATTTT.

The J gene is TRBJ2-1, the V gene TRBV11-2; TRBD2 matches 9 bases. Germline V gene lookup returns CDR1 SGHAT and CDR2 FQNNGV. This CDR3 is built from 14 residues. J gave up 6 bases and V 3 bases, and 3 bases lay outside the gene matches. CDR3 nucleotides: TGTGCCAGCAGCTTCACGACTAGCGGCAATGAGCAGTTCTTC. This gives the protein CASSFTTSGNEQFF.

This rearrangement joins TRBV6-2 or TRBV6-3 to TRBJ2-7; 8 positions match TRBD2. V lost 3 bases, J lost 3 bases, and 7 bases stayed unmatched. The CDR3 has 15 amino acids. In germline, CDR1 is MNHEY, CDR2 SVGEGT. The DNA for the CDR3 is TGTGCCAGCAGTTATTGGGCGGGAGGAGACTACGAGCAGTACTTC. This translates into CASSYWAGGDYEQYF.

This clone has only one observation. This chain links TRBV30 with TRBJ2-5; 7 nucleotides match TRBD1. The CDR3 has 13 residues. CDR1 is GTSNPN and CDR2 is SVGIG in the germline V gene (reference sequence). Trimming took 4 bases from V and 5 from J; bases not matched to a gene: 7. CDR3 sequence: CAWNLGGQETQYF. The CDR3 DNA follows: TGTGCCTGGAACCTAGGGGGACAGGAGACCCAGTACTTC. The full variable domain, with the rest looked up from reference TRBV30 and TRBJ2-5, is SQTIHQWPATLVQPVGSPLSLECTVEGTSNPNLYWYRQAAGRGLQLLFYSVGIGQISSEVPQNLSASRPQDRQFILSSKKLLLSDSGFYLCAWNLGGQETQYFGPGTRLLVL.

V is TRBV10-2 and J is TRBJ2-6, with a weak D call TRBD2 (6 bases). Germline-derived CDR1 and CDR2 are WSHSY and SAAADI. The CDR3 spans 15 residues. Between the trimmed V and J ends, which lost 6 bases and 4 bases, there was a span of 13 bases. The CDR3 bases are TGCGCCAGCAGCCCTGGGGGGTTCGGGGCCAACGTCCTGACTTTC. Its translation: CASSPGGFGANVLTF.

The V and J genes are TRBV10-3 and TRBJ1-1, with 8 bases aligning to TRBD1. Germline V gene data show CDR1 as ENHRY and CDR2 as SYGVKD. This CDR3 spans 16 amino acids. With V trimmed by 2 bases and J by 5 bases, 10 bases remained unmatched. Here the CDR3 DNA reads TGTGCCATCAGTGAGGAACAGGGGGGTTTGCGGACTGAAGCTTTCTTT. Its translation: CAISEEQGGLRTEAFF.

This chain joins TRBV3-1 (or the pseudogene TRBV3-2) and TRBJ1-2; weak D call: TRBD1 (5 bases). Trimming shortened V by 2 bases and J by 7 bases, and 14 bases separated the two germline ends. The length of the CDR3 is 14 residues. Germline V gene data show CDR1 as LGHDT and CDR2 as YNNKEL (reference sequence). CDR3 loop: CASSQSAGLSGYTF. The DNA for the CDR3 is TGTGCCAGCAGCCAATCTGCAGGGTTGAGTGGCTACACCTTC.

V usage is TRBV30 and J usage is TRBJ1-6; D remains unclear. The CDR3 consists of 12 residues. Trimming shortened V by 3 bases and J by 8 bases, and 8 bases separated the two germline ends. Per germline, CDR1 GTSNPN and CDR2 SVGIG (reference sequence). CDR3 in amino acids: CAWRFSDSPLHF. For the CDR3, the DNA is TGTGCCTGGAGGTTTTCGGATTCACCCCTCCACTTT.

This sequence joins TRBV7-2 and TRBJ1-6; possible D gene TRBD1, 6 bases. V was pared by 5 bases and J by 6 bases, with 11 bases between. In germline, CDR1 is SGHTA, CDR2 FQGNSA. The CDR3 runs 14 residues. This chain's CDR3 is CASSPGTLNSPLHF. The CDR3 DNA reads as TGTGCCAGCAGCCCCGGGACACTTAATTCACCCCTCCACTTT.

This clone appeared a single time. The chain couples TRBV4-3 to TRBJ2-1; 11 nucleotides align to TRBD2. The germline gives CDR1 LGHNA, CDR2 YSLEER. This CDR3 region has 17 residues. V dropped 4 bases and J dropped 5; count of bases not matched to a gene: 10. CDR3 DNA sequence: TGCGCCAGCAGCCCCCAGGCTAGCGGGGGGCCCAACAATGAGCAGTTCTTC. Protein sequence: CASSPQASGGPNNEQFF.

The CDR3: CASMRRGTYEQYF. CDR3 coding DNA: TGTGCCAGCATGAGAAGGGGGACCTACGAGCAGTACTTC. V is TRBV28 and J is TRBJ2-7, with D possibly being TRBD1 (6 bases). There are 13 residues in the CDR3. Trimming removed 7 bases at V and 2 bases at J, with 12 bases between. The germline V gene encodes CDR1 MDHEN and CDR2 SYDVKM.

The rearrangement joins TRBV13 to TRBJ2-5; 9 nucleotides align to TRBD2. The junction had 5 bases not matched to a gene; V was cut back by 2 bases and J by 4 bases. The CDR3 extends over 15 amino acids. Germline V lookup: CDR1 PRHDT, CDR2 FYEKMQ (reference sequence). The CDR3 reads CASSLFAGGPETQYF. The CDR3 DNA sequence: TGTGCCAGCAGCTTATTTGCGGGGGGGCCAGAGACCCAGTACTTC.